This TCR beta chain stems from a study of shared clonotypes between healthy human individuals. Naive CD8 cells comprised CD45RO-negative, CCR7-positively selected cells, excluding terminally differentiated effector memory CD45RA+ cells. Remarks on this clone: Its antigen is as yet unknown.

General study findings and limits: The sampled material consisted only of blood, and tissue repertoires are likely to differ.

How the authors handled the data: Junction-only sequences without quality scores were provided by ImmunoSEQ, so filtering was different. Using immunoSEQ multiplex PCR, the repertoire was profiled, and TCRdb retains in-frame clones only, with some absent. That table gives V, J and clone size, and the DNA gave D and trimming. The sample records roughly 590,000 clones, around 95% being singletons. In germline, CDR1 is MNHNS, CDR2 SASEGT. The CDR3 sequence is 16 residues long. V lost 4 bases, J lost 2 bases, and 18 bases lay in between. This receptor was identified in a woman in her 30s in good health. The chain recombines TRBV6-1 with TRBJ2-7, with D maybe TRBD2 (6 bases). The sequencing sample was made of naive CD8+ T cells sorted from blood. The CDR3 coding sequence is TGTGCCAGCAGTGCTTACTATAGCGGAGGGACCTACGAGCAGTACTTC. Translation gives CASSAYYSGGTYEQYF.